These 21 T cell receptor beta chains share one sample of origin, sequenced in a study of a mutant IDH1 vaccine in newly diagnosed glioma. Sequencing used immunoSEQ multiplex PCR; TCRdb keeps in-frame clones, though not all of them. In the table there are around 32,000 clones, around 77% of which are singletons. Their antigens are not known. The time point here: week 35, safety follow-up. Every single dose of the vaccine, 300 ug of mutant IDH1 20-mer peptide, came with topical imiquimod. The sequencing here drew on PBMCs, taken from a glioma patient whose treatment included an IDH1 peptide vaccine. The receptor set was obtained from a man aged 40-50 years with glioma. Some clones in this sample may be carry-over from other donors' samples.

This clone occurred once. The gene calls are TRBV29-1 and TRBJ2-3, with D possibly matching TRBD1 (6 bases). The CDR3 is made up of 14 amino acids. Looked up from germline, CDR1 is SQVTM and CDR2 is ANQGSEA. Trimming shortened V by 7 bases and J by 4 bases, and 18 bases separated the two germline ends. CDR3 protein: CSGTRAGVADTQYF. The CDR3 DNA sequence: TGCAGCGGCACTCGGGCAGGGGTAGCAGATACGCAGTATTTT.

In its sample, this clone was seen once. The CDR3 DNA follows: TGCGCCAGCAGTTATGGCGGGGGTCAGCCCCAGCATTTT. It encodes CASSYGGGQPQHF. V gene TRBV5-1 combines with J gene TRBJ1-5, with D possibly being TRBD1 (5 bases). This CDR3 spans 13 amino acids. The V end lost 5 bases, the J end lost 6 bases, and 12 bases lay between the germline ends. CDR1 and CDR2 from the germline V gene are SGHRS and YFSETQ.

This clone was detected once. The chain recombines TRBV7-8 with TRBJ2-7; maybe TRBD1 (6 bases). The CDR3 is 14 residues long. Trimming cost V 5 bases and J 3 bases, with 14 bases left between them. CDR1 SGHVS and CDR2 FQNEAQ come from the germline V gene. CDR3 nucleotide sequence: TGTGCCAGCAGCCCTAGGGGGATGATCTACGAGCAGTACTTC. This encodes CASSPRGMIYEQYF.

The chain couples TRBV2 to TRBJ2-3; 10 positions match TRBD2. This CDR3 spans 16 amino acids. Unmatched junction bases numbered 6, after V lost 0 bases and J lost 6 bases. CDR1 and CDR2 from the germline V gene are SNHLY and FYNNEI. The CDR3 loop is CASSEAQPSGGDTQYF. In DNA form, the CDR3 reads TGTGCCAGCAGTGAAGCGCAACCTAGCGGGGGTGATACGCAGTATTTT.

The chain couples TRBV5-4 to TRBJ2-7; 12 bases are a match to TRBD2. With V trimmed by 3 bases and J by 11 bases, 21 bases remained unmatched. This CDR3 region has 18 residues. Germline lookup yields CDR1 SGHNT and CDR2 YYREEE (reference sequence). CDR3 sequence (DNA): TGTGCCAGCAGCTCGAGAGAACTAGCGGGGGGCCCTAAGCTTAAGAAGTACTTC. It specifies CASSSRELAGGPKLKKYF.

This sequence joins TRBV5-4 and TRBJ1-2; 8 positions match TRBD1. Per germline, CDR1 SGHNT and CDR2 YYREEE (reference sequence). CDR3 length: 15 residues. With V trimmed by 2 bases and J by 7 bases, 10 bases remained unmatched. The CDR3 spells CASSFMAGGAFGYTF. CDR3 nucleotides: TGTGCCAGCAGCTTTATGGCAGGGGGCGCTTTTGGCTACACCTTC.

This clone came up once. V is TRBV10-3 and J is TRBJ2-7, with a weak D call TRBD2 (5 bases). Germline lookup yields CDR1 ENHRY and CDR2 SYGVKD. The CDR3 extends over 11 amino acids. V lost 4 bases and J 4 bases, leaving 5 bases between the germline ends. CDR3 in DNA: TGTGCCATCAGTGCGGGGTACGAGCAGTACTTC. This sequence encodes CAISAGYEQYF.

The CDR3: CATSRDGRDNEKLFF. The CDR3 DNA sequence: TGTGCCACCAGCAGAGATGGAAGAGATAATGAAAAACTGTTTTTT. This rearrangement joins TRBV15 to TRBJ1-4; the D is unclear. V was trimmed by 0 bases and J by 4 bases, leaving 9 bases between them. This CDR3 comprises 15 residues. CDR1 and CDR2 (germline): LNHNV, YYDKDF (reference sequence).

The rearrangement uses TRBV7-2 and TRBJ2-3, with D perhaps being TRBD1 or TRBD2 (5 bases each). Germline CDR1 reads SGHTA; CDR2 reads FQGNSA. Trimming took off 0 bases at V and 10 bases at J, with 17 bases between the two ends. The CDR3 is made up of 15 amino acids. Written as DNA, the CDR3 is TGTGCCAGCAGCTTAGCCGAGGGGCCTAGAGAGTCGCAGTATTTT. Protein sequence: CASSLAEGPRESQYF.

The chain has TRBV18 and TRBJ1-5; D not certain. Germline V lookup: CDR1 KGHSH, CDR2 LQKENI. The CDR3 has 14 residues. V was shortened by 2 bases and J by 8 bases, with 13 bases between the two germline ends. The CDR3 reads CASSPVRAGKPQHF. The CDR3, as DNA: TGTGCCAGCTCACCAGTACGGGCGGGGAAGCCCCAGCATTTT.

V usage is TRBV2 and J usage is TRBJ2-7; D tentatively fits TRBD1 or TRBD2 (5 bases each). The CDR3 has 15 amino acids. Germline V gene data show CDR1 as SNHLY and CDR2 as FYNNEI. The V and J ends lost 6 bases and 2 bases respectively, with 17 bases between them. The CDR3 DNA reads TGTGCCAGCAGGGCCCCCCTGGGGGACCCCTACGAGCAGTACTTC. Its translation is CASRAPLGDPYEQYF.

The chain is built from TRBV5-1 and TRBJ2-1, with 7 nucleotides matching TRBD1. V lost 1 base to trimming and J lost 5 bases; unmatched junction nucleotides: 6. Germline values: CDR1 SGHRS, CDR2 YFSETQ. The CDR3 runs 15 residues. CDR3 bases: TGCGCCAGCAGCTTGACAGGACAGGCCGACAATGAGCAGTTCTTC. Translation: CASSLTGQADNEQFF.

This clone occurred a few times. The chain links TRBV30 to TRBJ2-5, with TRBD1 as a possible D gene (5 bases). The J call may not be correct, given that the DNA end is closer to TRBJ2-7. The CDR3 is 16 residues long. The germline gives CDR1 GTSNPN, CDR2 SVGIG (reference sequence). This CDR3 is CAWSKTVGRSSYEQYF. CDR3 bases: TGTGCCTGGAGCAAGACAGTCGGCAGGAGCTCCTACGAGCAGTACTTC.

This clone was seen a handful of times. This rearrangement joins TRBV12-5 to TRBJ1-1, with a possible D match to TRBD1 (6 bases). The CDR3 loop spans 16 amino acids. The V and J ends lost 1 base and 0 bases respectively, with 12 bases between them. Per germline, CDR1 LGHNT and CDR2 FRNRAP. The chain's CDR3 is CASGLDRPGVNTEAFF. The CDR3 nucleotides read TGTGCTAGTGGTTTGGACCGCCCAGGGGTGAACACTGAAGCTTTCTTT. Filled out from reference TRBV12-5 and TRBJ1-1, the complete variable domain reads DARVTQTPRHKVTEMGQEVTMRCQPILGHNTVFWYRQTMMQGLELLAYFRNRAPLDDSGMPKDRFSAEMPDATLATLKIQPSEPRDSAVYFCASGLDRPGVNTEAFFGQGTRLTVV.

The V gene is TRBV4-3, the J gene TRBJ1-4; TRBD1 aligns across 8 bases. The CDR3 totals 16 residues. Germline V gene data show CDR1 as LGHNA and CDR2 as YSLEER. The V and J ends lost 3 bases and 0 bases, in that order; junction bases with no gene match: 3. The CDR3 loop is CASSQGQEPTNEKLFF. CDR3 DNA sequence: TGCGCCAGCAGCCAGGGACAGGAACCAACTAATGAAAAACTGTTTTTT.

This chain links TRBV9 with TRBJ2-2, with no clear D. In germline, CDR1 is SGDLS, CDR2 YYNGEE. Trimming left V 3 bases short and J 2 bases short, with 11 bases between. CDR3 size: 15 residues. In nucleotides, the CDR3 is TGTGCCAGCAGCGAGTGGCACGACAACACCGGGGAGCTGTTTTTT. Protein: CASSEWHDNTGELFF.

The chain carries TRBV15 and TRBJ1-6; possible D gene TRBD1, 5 bases. Germline lookup yields CDR1 LNHNV and CDR2 YYDKDF (reference sequence). This CDR3 region has 16 residues. The V gene lost 0 bases and the J gene lost 10 bases, with 16 bases spanning the gap. CDR3 in DNA: TGTGCCACCAGCAGAGATGGGGCCGCAGGAGACTCACCCCTCCACTTT. Its protein is CATSRDGAAGDSPLHF.

V is TRBV28 and J is TRBJ2-2; TRBD1 agrees at 7 bases. The CDR3 loop spans 14 amino acids. Germline V lookup: CDR1 MDHEN, CDR2 SYDVKM. V shed 5 bases and J 9 bases; nucleotides not matched to a gene: 9. The CDR3 DNA sequence: TGTGCCAGCAGTCCTAGACAGGGACACCGGGAGCTGTTTTTT. Its protein product is CASSPRQGHRELFF.

V usage is TRBV11-3 and J usage is TRBJ1-1; D is uncertain. The V end was cut by 5 bases, the J end by 3 bases, with 10 bases between. Germline V gene sequence: CDR1 SGHNT, CDR2 YENEEA. The CDR3 runs 13 residues. The CDR3 spells CASSLDTDTEAFF. Here the CDR3 DNA reads TGTGCCAGCAGCCTCGACACCGACACTGAAGCTTTCTTT.

The CDR3 protein is CASSYYGGAGPETQYF. The CDR3 region has the DNA TGTGCCAGCAGTTACTATGGGGGCGCGGGTCCAGAGACCCAGTACTTC. The rearrangement joins TRBV6-5 to TRBJ2-5; D might be TRBD1 (6 bases). Trimming shortened V by 1 base and J by 4 bases, and 16 bases separated the two germline ends. The CDR3 runs to 16 residues. Germline CDR1 MNHEY, CDR2 SVGAGI.

The chain recombines TRBV4-1 with TRBJ2-3; 7 bases match TRBD1. V lost 4 bases, J lost 1 base, and 8 bases stayed unmatched. The germline V gene has CDR1 MGHRA and CDR2 YSYEKL. The CDR3 is 16 residues long. Here the CDR3 DNA reads TGCGCCAGCAGCCGTAGACAGGGAAAGGGCACAGATACGCAGTATTTT. This translates into CASSRRQGKGTDTQYF.